These T cell receptor beta chains were read from a single sample in a study of technical replicates of blood from a few donors. Assay: immunoSEQ multiplex PCR; the TCRdb copy retains only in-frame clones and omits some. The data contain 35,000 to 50,000 clones, approximately 96% of them singletons. The sequencing input was T cells isolated from PBMCs. The receptors derive from a human donor in good health. Each CDR3 is given with its conserved first and last residue. A D gene is named only where the DNA matches it firmly. Only part of the rows carry a size: once, few, many, or a class if the clone is expanded.

D gene	J gene	clone size	V gene	CDR3 DNA	CDR3 protein
TRBD1	TRBJ2-7	.	TRBV30	TGTGCCTGGAGTCCTATCGGGACAGAACTGAGCGAGCAGTACTTC	CAWSPIGTELSEQYF
.	TRBJ2-3	.	TRBV11-2	TGTGCCAGCAGCTTAATTAGCTTATCGGATACGCAGTATTTT	CASSLISLSDTQYF
.	TRBJ2-7	.	TRBV7-9	TGTGCCAGCAGCTCGTACCCTTCCGGGAAATGGGACTACGAGCAGTACTTC	CASSSYPSGKWDYEQYF
.	TRBJ2-2	.	TRBV4-1	TGCGCCAGCGAAGAGACGAACACCGGGGAGCTGTTTTTT	CASEETNTGELFF
.	TRBJ2-7	.	TRBV28	TGTGCCAGCAGCCCCGGGGTACCTTACGAGCAGTACTTC	CASSPGVPYEQYF
.	TRBJ2-7	.	TRBV28	TGTGCCAGCAACACGGGGAGAGACTACGAGCAGTACTTC	CASNTGRDYEQYF
.	TRBJ1-1	.	TRBV9	TGTGCCAGCGATTCAGACATAGACCTAATGAACACTGAAGCTTTCTTT	CASDSDIDLMNTEAFF
.	TRBJ2-3	.	TRBV7-9	TGTGCCAGCAGCTCAAGACTAGTGCAGGGTACGCAGTATTTT	CASSSRLVQGTQYF
TRBD1	TRBJ1-5	.	TRBV27	TGTGCCAGCAGAAGGACAGGGTTGACTCAGCCCCAGCATTTT	CASRRTGLTQPQHF
TRBD1	TRBJ1-5	.	TRBV2	TGTGCCAGCTCCACCCAGGGGGCGAATCAGCCCCAGCATTTT	CASSTQGANQPQHF
.	TRBJ1-1	.	TRBV10-3	TGTGCCATCAGTGACCAAGGAGGTGGGGAGGCTTTCTTT	CAISDQGGGEAFF
.	TRBJ2-1	.	TRBV7-3	TGTGCCAGCAGCACGACAGGGACTCCCTACAATGAGCAGTTCTTC	CASSTTGTPYNEQFF
.	TRBJ2-1	.	TRBV14	TGTGCCAGCAGCCAAGAAGCAGTGTGGGCATCCTACAATGAGCAGTTCTTC	CASSQEAVWASYNEQFF
.	TRBJ1-2	.	TRBV20-1	TGCAGTGCTAGAATCTCCGGGAACACCTTC	CSARISGNTF
.	TRBJ2-7	.	TRBV6-5	TGTGCCAGCAGTTACCTCATCCGGGGGTTCTACGAGCAGTACTTC	CASSYLIRGFYEQYF
TRBD1	TRBJ2-7	.	TRBV5-1	TGCGCCAGCAGCACAGGGGGCTCCTACGAGCAGTACTTC	CASSTGGSYEQYF
TRBD1	TRBJ2-1	.	TRBV11-3	TGTGCCAGCAGCAAAGGGACAGGTCCTTACAATGAGCAGTTCTTC	CASSKGTGPYNEQFF
TRBD2	TRBJ2-2	once	TRBV7-2	TGTGCCAGCAGCCAGACTAGCGGGAGGGCGGTCGGGGAGCTGTTTTTT	CASSQTSGRAVGELFF
TRBD2	TRBJ2-1	.	TRBV4-1	TGCGCCAGCAGACAACGGGCGGGAGGGCCATACAATGAGCAGTTCTTC	CASRQRAGGPYNEQFF
TRBD1	TRBJ1-2	.	TRBV5-8	TGTGCCAGCAGCTTCGGACAGGGAAACTATGGCTACACCTTC	CASSFGQGNYGYTF
TRBD1	TRBJ1-5	.	TRBV4-2	TGTGCCAGCAGCCAAGGACCCCTGACAGGGGCACAGCCCCAGCATTTT	CASSQGPLTGAQPQHF
TRBD1	TRBJ1-2	.	TRBV6-5	TGTGCCAGCAGGGAGGGGGCAATCACTAACTATGGCTACACCTTC	CASREGAITNYGYTF
.	TRBJ1-1	.	TRBV28	TGTGCCAGCAGTTTACTACTCGGGGTAACCCCTTCTACTGAAGCTTTCTTT	CASSLLLGVTPSTEAFF
TRBD1	TRBJ1-2	.	TRBV6-5	TGTGCCAGCAGCCTACAGGGGGTTTATGGCTACACCTTC	CASSLQGVYGYTF
.	TRBJ1-2	.	TRBV2	TGTGCCAGCAGTGACTCTCGGACAGAACAAAATAACTATGGCTACACCTTC	CASSDSRTEQNNYGYTF
.	TRBJ2-7	.	TRBV4-1	TGCGCCAGCAGCCAACCGGGTGATGAGGAGCAGTACTTC	CASSQPGDEEQYF
TRBD1	TRBJ2-1	once	TRBV7-3	TGTGCCAGCAGCTCTACAGGGGGTAGCTACAATGAGCAGTTCTTC	CASSSTGGSYNEQFF
TRBD1	TRBJ2-3	.	TRBV4-3	TGCGCCAGCAGCCAAGGGACAGGGAGAGGGCCCACAGATACGCAGTATTTT	CASSQGTGRGPTDTQYF
.	TRBJ2-7	.	TRBV19	TGTGCCAGTAGTCTGGGAGCCTACGAGCAGTACTTC	CASSLGAYEQYF
.	TRBJ2-2	.	TRBV19	TGTGCCAGTAGTATTACTCGGGACACCGGGGAGCTGTTTTTT	CASSITRDTGELFF
TRBD2	TRBJ2-7	.	TRBV2	TGTGCCAGCAGTGAGCTCTTGCGGGAGCCCTACGAGCAGTACTTC	CASSELLREPYEQYF
TRBD1	TRBJ2-7	.	TRBV28	TGTGCCAGCAGTTCTCCCGGGACAGGGGCTTACGAGCAGTACTTC	CASSSPGTGAYEQYF
TRBD2	TRBJ2-5	.	TRBV2	TGTGCCAGCAGTGCCCCACTAGCGGGATGGGAGACCCAGTACTTC	CASSAPLAGWETQYF
TRBD1	TRBJ2-7	.	TRBV27	TGTGCCAGCAGTCCATGGACAGGGGGCTACGAGCAGTACTTC	CASSPWTGGYEQYF
TRBD2	TRBJ2-2	once	TRBV7-9	TGTGCCAGCAGCCCGACTAGCGGAAGCCACACCGGGGAGCTGTTTTTT	CASSPTSGSHTGELFF
TRBD1	TRBJ1-4	.	TRBV4-1	TGCGCCAGCAGCCCGGGGACAGGGGGAGAAAAACTGTTTTTT	CASSPGTGGEKLFF
.	TRBJ1-5	.	TRBV28	TGTGCCAGCAGTTTAATGGGCCATGATTCCTATGCATCGCCCCAGCATTTT	CASSLMGHDSYASPQHF
.	TRBJ2-7	.	TRBV2	TGTGCCAGCAGTTCCGGTGATAACTACGAGCAGTACTTC	CASSSGDNYEQYF
.	TRBJ2-7	.	TRBV28	TGTGCCAGCAGTTTCCAGGGGACGCGCGAGCAGTACTTC	CASSFQGTREQYF
TRBD1	TRBJ2-7	once	TRBV4-1	TGCGCCAGCAGCCAAGGGGGACAGGGTACCTACGAGCAGTACTTC	CASSQGGQGTYEQYF
TRBD1	TRBJ2-7	.	TRBV5-1	TGCGCCAGCAGCTCCGGGACAGAAGTTAACGAGCAGTACTTC	CASSSGTEVNEQYF
.	TRBJ1-2	.	TRBV6-1	TGTGCCAGCAGTGAGGTCCTAGACAGTCGTTGGGGCTACACCTTC	CASSEVLDSRWGYTF
TRBD2	TRBJ2-5	.	TRBV4-2	TGTGCCAGCAGCCAAAGACTAGCGGGAGGCCATGGGGAGACCCAGTACTTC	CASSQRLAGGHGETQYF
.	TRBJ1-1	.	TRBV11-2	TGTGCCAGCGGACATACAGGGAGCACTGAAGCTTTCTTT	CASGHTGSTEAFF
.	TRBJ2-7	.	TRBV19	TGTGCCAGTAGTATACGACCGGGCTACGAGCAGTACTTC	CASSIRPGYEQYF
.	TRBJ2-7	few	TRBV14	TGTGCCAGCAGCCCCGTGGAGGGCGAGCAGTACTTC	CASSPVEGEQYF
TRBD1	TRBJ2-7	.	TRBV27	TGTGCCAGCAGTCATTCCACAGGGGTCGGCTACGAGCAGTACTTC	CASSHSTGVGYEQYF
.	TRBJ2-3	.	TRBV28	TGTGCCAGCAGCTTACAAGATACGCAGTATTTT	CASSLQDTQYF
TRBD2	TRBJ2-1	.	TRBV30	TGTGCCTGGAGTGGGACTAGCGGCTACAATGAGCAGTTCTTC	CAWSGTSGYNEQFF
.	TRBJ1-2	.	TRBV28	TGTGCCAGCAGTCTAGACGGCAACTATGGCTACACCTTC	CASSLDGNYGYTF
TRBD1	TRBJ2-5	once	TRBV27	TGTGCCAGCAGTTTATCGACCAAGGACAGGGGGGGGACCCAGTACTTC	CASSLSTKDRGGTQYF
.	TRBJ1-2	.	TRBV9	TGTGCCAGCAGCGACCTCACCAGGGAGGACGTCTATGGCTACACCTTC	CASSDLTREDVYGYTF
.	TRBJ1-5	.	TRBV10-2	TGCGCCAGCAGTGCAGCAGGGTACTCTTATCAGCCCCAGCATTTT	CASSAAGYSYQPQHF
.	TRBJ2-7	.	TRBV11-1	TGTGCCAGCAGCCGGACAGTCGAGCAGTACTTC	CASSRTVEQYF
.	TRBJ2-7	.	TRBV27	TGTGCCAGCAGTTACGAGGGCCACGAGCAGTACTTC	CASSYEGHEQYF
TRBD2	TRBJ2-7	.	TRBV4-1	TGCGCCAGCAGCCCCTGGACTAGCGGCTACGAGCAGTACTTC	CASSPWTSGYEQYF
TRBD2	TRBJ2-3	.	TRBV5-6	TGTGCCAGCAGCTTGGAACTAGCGGCTTACCTCACAGATACGCAGTATTTT	CASSLELAAYLTDTQYF
.	TRBJ1-5	.	TRBV27	TGTGCCAGCAGTTTCGGGGGAGGAGGCAATCAGCCCCAGCATTTT	CASSFGGGGNQPQHF
.	TRBJ2-1	.	TRBV27	TGTGCCAGCAGCAGAGACTTGGGCTCCTACAATGAGCAGTTCTTC	CASSRDLGSYNEQFF
TRBD1	TRBJ2-7	.	TRBV5-5	TGTGCCAGCAGCTTGGGACAGGGTCGGGACAGGGCGTACGAGCAGTACTTC	CASSLGQGRDRAYEQYF